This T cell receptor (beta chain) was documented in a study of cytomegalovirus exposure and HLA in healthy donors. Findings and caveats of the study: TCR beta chain V- and J-gene trimming was linked, in a later analysis, to a missense variant in DCLRE1C.

The germline V gene encodes CDR1 SGHTA and CDR2 FQGNSA. J was trimmed by 4 bases and V by 6 bases; bases with no gene match: 5. The CDR3 is 13 residues long. As for this clone: Its matching antigen is unknown.

Healthy bone marrow donors made up the donor group. PCR primers comprised 60 Vbeta and 13 Jbeta primers. TCRdb's table, derived via immunoSEQ multiplex PCR, lists solely in-frame clones and lacks some. The data contain 130,000 or so clones, about three quarters of them seen just once; the ten biggest clones take up 4.2%. The chain has TRBV7-2 and TRBJ1-1; TRBD1 aligns across 7 bases. The sample was PBMCs. This receptor was obtained from a man aged 50-59 years in good health and CMV-seropositive. CDR3 region: CASRRQGSTEAFF. CDR3 nucleotides: TGTGCCAGCAGAAGACAGGGTAGCACTGAAGCTTTCTTT.